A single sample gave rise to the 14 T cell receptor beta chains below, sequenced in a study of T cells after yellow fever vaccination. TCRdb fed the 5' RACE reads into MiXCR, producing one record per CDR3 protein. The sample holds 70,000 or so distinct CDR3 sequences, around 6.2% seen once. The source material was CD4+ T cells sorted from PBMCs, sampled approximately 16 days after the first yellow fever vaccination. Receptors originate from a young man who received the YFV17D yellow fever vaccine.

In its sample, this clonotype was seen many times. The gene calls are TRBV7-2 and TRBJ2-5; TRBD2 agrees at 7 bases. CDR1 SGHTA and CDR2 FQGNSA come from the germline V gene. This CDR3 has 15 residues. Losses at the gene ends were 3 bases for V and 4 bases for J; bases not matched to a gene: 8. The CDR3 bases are TGTGCCAGCAGCTTGGCGCGGACTAGGGGAGAGACCCAGTACTTC. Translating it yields CASSLARTRGETQYF.

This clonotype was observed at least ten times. Written as DNA, the CDR3 is TGCAGTGCTAGCTCTACAGGGACAGATACGCAGTATTTT. It codes for CSASSTGTDTQYF. The chain employs TRBV20-1 and TRBJ2-3; weak D call: TRBD1 (6 bases). V was shortened by 3 bases and J by 3 bases, with 10 bases between the two germline ends. From germline, CDR1 is DFQATT and CDR2 SNEGSKA (reference sequence). The CDR3 length is 13 residues.

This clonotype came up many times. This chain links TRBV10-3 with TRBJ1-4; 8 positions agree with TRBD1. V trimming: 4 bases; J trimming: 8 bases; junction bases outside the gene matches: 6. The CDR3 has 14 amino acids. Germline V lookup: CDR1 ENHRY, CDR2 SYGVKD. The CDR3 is CAISGDRGREKLFF. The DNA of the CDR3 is TGTGCCATCAGTGGAGACAGGGGTAGAGAAAAACTGTTTTTT.

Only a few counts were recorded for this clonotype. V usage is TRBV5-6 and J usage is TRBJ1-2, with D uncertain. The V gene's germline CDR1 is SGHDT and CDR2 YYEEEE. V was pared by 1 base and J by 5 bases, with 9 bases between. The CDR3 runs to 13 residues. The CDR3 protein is CASSLFQEYGYTF. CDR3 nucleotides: TGTGCCAGCAGCTTGTTCCAGGAGTATGGCTACACCTTC.

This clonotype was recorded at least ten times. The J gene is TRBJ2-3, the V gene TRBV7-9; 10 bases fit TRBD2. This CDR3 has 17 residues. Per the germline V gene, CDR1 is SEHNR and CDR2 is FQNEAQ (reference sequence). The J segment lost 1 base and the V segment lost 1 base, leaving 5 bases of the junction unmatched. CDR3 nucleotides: TGTGCCAGCAGCTTAGTCGGAACTAGCGGGGGCACAGATACGCAGTATTTT. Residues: CASSLVGTSGGTDTQYF.

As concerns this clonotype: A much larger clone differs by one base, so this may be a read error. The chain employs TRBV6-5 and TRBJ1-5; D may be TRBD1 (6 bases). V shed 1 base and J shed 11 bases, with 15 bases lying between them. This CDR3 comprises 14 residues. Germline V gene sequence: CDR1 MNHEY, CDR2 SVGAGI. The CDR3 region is CASSYWQGGKTQHF. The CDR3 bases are TGTGCCAGCAGTTACTGGCAAGGGGGAAAGACCCAGCATTTT.

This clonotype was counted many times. In DNA, the CDR3 is TGTGCCAGCAGCTTAGAGGCTAGCGGGAGCTCCTACAATGAGCAGTTCTTC. Translated, it gives CASSLEASGSSYNEQFF. The chain links TRBV7-6 to TRBJ2-1; 10 nucleotides match TRBD2. V gave up 1 base and J gave up 0 bases; unmatched junction bases: 3. CDR3 length: 17 amino acids. Germline CDR1 SGHVS, CDR2 FNYEAQ.

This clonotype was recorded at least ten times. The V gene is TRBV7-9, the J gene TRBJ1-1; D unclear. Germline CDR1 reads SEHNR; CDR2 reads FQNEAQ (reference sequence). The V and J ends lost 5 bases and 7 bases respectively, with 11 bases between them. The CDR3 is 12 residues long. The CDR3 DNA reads TGTGCCAGCAGCCCTACCACGGTTGAAGCTTTCTTT. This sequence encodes CASSPTTVEAFF. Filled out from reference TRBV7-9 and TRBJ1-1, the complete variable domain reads DTGVSQNPRHKITKRGQNVTFRCDPISEHNRLYWYRQTLGQGPEFLTYFQNEAQLEKSRLLSDRFSAERPKGSFSTLEIQRTEQGDSAMYLCASSPTTVEAFFGQGTRLTVV.

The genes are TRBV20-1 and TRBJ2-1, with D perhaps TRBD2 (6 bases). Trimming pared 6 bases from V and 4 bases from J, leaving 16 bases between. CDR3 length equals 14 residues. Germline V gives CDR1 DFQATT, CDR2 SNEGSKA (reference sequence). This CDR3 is CSATPAGPYNEQFF. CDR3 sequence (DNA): TGCAGTGCCACCCCCGCGGGGCCTTACAATGAGCAGTTCTTC.

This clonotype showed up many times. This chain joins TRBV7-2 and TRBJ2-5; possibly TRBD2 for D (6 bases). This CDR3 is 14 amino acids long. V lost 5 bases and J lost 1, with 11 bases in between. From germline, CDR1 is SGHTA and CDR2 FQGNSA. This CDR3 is CASSAFGGQETQYF. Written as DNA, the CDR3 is TGTGCCAGCAGCGCGTTCGGGGGCCAAGAGACCCAGTACTTC.

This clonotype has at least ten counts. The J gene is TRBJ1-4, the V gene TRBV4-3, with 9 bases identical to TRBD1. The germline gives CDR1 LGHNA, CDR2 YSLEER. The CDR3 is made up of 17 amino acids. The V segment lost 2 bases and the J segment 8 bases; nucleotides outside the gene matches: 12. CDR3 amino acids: CASSQQPRQGGREKLFF. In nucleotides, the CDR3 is TGCGCCAGCAGCCAACAACCGCGACAGGGGGGACGAGAAAAACTGTTTTTT.

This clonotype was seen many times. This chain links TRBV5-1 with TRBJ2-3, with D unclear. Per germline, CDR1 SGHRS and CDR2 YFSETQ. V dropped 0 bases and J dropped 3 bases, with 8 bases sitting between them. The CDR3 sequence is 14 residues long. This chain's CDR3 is CASSLEAETDTQYF. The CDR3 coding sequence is TGCGCCAGCAGCTTGGAGGCAGAGACAGATACGCAGTATTTT.

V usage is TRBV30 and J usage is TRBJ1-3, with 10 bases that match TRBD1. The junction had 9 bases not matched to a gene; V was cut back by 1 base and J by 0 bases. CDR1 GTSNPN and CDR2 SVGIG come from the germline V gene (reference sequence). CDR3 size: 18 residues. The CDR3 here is CAWSARLDRGFSGNTIYF. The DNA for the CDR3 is TGTGCCTGGAGTGCTCGACTGGACAGGGGGTTCTCTGGAAACACCATATATTTT.

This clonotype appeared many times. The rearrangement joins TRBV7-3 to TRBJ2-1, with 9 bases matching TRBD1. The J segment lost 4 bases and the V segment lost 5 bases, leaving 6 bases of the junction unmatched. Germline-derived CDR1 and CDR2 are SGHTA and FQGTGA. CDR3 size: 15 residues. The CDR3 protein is CASSLDRGGYNEQFF. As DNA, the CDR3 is TGTGCCAGCAGCCTGGACAGGGGAGGTTACAATGAGCAGTTCTTC.